This entry features one TCR beta chain sequence. In germline, CDR1 is LGHNA, CDR2 YSLEER. V lost 4 bases, J lost 4 bases, and 8 bases stayed unmatched. The CDR3 totals 15 residues. This record belongs to a study of control samples from healthy donors and cancer patients. Libraries were prepared by immunoSEQ multiplex PCR; TCRdb keeps only in-frame clonotypes and omits some of them. The repertoire includes fewer than 110,000 clones, approximately 90% of them detected once, and approximately 8.4% sits in the top ten. The chain employs TRBV4-3 and TRBJ1-2; 8 nucleotides align to TRBD1. Sequenced sample: blood. The clonotype was recovered from a man aged 25-40 years in good health. CDR3 amino acids: CASSPSYRGFYGYTF. Here the CDR3 DNA reads TGCGCCAGCAGCCCATCATACAGGGGGTTCTATGGCTACACCTTC.